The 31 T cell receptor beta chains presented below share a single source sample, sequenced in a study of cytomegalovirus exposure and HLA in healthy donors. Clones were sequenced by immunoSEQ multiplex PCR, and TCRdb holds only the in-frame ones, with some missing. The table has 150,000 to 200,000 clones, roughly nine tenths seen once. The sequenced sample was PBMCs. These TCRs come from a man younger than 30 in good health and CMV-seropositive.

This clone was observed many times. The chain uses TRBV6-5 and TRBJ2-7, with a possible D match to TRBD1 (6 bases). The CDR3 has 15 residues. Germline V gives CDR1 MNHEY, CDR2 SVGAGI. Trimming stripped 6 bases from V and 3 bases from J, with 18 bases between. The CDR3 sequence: CASSARRGGIYEQYF. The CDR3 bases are TGTGCCAGCAGCGCCAGACGAGGGGGAATCTACGAGCAGTACTTC.

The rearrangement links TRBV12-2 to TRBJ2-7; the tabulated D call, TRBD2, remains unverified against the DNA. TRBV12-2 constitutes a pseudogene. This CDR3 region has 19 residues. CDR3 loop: CASRSAPDRATSGTYEQYF. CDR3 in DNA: TGTGCAAGTCGCTCCGCGCCGGACAGGGCGACTAGCGGGACATACGAGCAGTACTTC.

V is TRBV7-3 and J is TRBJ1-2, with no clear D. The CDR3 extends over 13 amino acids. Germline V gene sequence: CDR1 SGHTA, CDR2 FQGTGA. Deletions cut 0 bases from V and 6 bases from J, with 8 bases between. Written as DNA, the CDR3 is TGTGCCAGCAGCTTAACGGGAGGGAATGGCTACACCTTC. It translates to CASSLTGGNGYTF.

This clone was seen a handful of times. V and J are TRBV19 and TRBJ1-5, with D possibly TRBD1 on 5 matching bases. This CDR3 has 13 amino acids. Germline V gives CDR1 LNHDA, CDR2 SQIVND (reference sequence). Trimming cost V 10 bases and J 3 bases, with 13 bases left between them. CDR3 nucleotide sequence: TGTGCCACCTGGGGGGGACCCAATCAGCCCCAGCATTTT. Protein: CATWGGPNQPQHF.

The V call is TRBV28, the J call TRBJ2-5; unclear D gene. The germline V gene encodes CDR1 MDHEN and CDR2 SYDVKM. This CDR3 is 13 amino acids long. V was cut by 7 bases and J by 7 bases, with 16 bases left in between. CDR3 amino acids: CASIEAGVGTQYF. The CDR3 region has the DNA TGTGCCAGCATCGAGGCCGGAGTCGGGACCCAGTACTTC.

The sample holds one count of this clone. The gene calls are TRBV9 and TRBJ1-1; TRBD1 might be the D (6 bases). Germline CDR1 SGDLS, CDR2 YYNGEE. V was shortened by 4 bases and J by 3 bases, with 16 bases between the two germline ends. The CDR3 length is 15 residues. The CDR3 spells CASSLNTGSHTEAFF. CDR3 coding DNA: TGTGCCAGCAGCCTAAATACAGGGTCGCACACTGAAGCTTTCTTT.

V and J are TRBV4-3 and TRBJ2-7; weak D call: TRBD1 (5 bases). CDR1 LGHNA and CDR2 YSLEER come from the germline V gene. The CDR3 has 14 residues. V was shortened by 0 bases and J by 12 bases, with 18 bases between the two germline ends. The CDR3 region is CASSQDFPSGARYF. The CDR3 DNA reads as TGCGCCAGCAGCCAAGATTTCCCGAGTGGGGCCAGGTACTTC.

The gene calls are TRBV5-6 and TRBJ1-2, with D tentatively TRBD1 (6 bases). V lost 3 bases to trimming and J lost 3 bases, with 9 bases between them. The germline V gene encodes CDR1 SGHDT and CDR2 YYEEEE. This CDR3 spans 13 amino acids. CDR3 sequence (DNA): TGTGCCAGCAGCTGGACAGCGTACTATGGCTACACCTTC. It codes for CASSWTAYYGYTF.

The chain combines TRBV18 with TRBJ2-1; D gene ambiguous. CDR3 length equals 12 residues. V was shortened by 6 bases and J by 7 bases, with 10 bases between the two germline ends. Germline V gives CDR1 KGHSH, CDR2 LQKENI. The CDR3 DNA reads TGTGCCAGCTCCCAAGCGACGAATGAGCAGTTCTTC. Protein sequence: CASSQATNEQFF.

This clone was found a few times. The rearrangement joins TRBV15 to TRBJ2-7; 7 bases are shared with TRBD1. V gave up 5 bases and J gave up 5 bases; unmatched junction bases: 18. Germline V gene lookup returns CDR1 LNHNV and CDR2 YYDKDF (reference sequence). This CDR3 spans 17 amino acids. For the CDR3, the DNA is TGTGCCACCAGCTTCCGCCTAAGACAGGGCATCTTACACGAGCAGTACTTC. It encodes CATSFRLRQGILHEQYF.

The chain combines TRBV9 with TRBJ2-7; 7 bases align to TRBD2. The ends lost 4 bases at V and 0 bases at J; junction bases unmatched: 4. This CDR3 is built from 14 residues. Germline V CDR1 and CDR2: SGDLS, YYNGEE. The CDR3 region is CASSLGGSSYEQYF. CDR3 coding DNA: TGTGCCAGCAGCCTCGGGGGGAGCTCCTACGAGCAGTACTTC.

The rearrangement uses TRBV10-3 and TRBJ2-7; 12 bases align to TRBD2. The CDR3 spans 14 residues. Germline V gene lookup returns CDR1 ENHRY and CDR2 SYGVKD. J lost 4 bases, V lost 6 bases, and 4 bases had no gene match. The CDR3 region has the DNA TGTGCCATCAGGACTAGCGGGAGTGTGTACGAGCAGTACTTC. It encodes CAIRTSGSVYEQYF.

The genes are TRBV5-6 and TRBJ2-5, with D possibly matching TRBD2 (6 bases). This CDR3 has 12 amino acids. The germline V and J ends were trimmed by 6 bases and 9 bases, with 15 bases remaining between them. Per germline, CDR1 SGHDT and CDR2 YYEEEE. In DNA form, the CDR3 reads TGTGCCAGCACCCGACCGGGAGATCCCCAGTACTTC. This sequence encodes CASTRPGDPQYF.

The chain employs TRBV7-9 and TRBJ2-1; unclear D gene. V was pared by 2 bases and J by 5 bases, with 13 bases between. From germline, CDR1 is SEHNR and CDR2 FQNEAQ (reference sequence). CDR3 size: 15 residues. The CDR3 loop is CASSLSTVPNNEQFF. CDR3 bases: TGTGCCAGCAGCTTATCTACTGTCCCGAACAATGAGCAGTTCTTC.

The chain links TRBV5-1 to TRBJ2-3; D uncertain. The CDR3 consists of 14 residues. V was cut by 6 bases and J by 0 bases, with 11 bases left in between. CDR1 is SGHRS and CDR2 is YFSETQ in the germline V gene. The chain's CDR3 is CASKLVGSTDTQYF. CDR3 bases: TGCGCCAGCAAGCTAGTCGGGAGCACAGATACGCAGTATTTT. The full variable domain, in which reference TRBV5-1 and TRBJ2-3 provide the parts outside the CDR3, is KAGVTQTPRYLIKTRGQQVTLSCSPISGHRSVSWYQQTPGQGLQFLFEYFSETQRNKGNFPGRFSGRQFSNSRSEMNVSTLELGDSALYLCASKLVGSTDTQYFGPGTRLTVL.

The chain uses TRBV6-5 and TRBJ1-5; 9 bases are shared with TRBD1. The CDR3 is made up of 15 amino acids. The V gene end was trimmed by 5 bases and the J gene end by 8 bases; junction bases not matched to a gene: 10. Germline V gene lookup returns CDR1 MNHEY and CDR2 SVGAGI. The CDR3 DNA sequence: TGTGCCAGCAGTAAGACAGGGGGGACTAGTGAGCCCCAGCATTTT. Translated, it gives CASSKTGGTSEPQHF.

The CDR3 nucleotides are TGTGCCAGCAGCGACCAAACAGAAACCGGGGAGCTGTTTTTT. Its translation is CASSDQTETGELFF. The chain employs TRBV6-5 and TRBJ2-2, with D unresolved. Germline lookup yields CDR1 MNHEY and CDR2 SVGAGI. V dropped 6 bases and J dropped 5 bases, with 13 bases sitting between them. This CDR3 is built from 14 residues.

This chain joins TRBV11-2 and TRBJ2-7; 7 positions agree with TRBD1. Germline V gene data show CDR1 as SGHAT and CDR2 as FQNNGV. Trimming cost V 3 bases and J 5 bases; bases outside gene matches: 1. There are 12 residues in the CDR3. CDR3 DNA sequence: TGTGCCAGCAGCTTGACAGGGAACGAGCAGTACTTC. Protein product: CASSLTGNEQYF.

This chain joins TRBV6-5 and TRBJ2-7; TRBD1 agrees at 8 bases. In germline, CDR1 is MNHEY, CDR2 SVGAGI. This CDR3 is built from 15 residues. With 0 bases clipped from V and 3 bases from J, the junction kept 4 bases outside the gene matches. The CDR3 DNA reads TGTGCCAGCAGTTACTCTCGACAGGGGAACTACGAGCAGTACTTC. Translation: CASSYSRQGNYEQYF.

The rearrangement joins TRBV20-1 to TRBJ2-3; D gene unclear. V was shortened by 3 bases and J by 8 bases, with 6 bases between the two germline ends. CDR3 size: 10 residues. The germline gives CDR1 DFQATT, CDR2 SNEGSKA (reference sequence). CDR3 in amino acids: CSASELTQYF. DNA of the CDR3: TGCAGTGCTAGTGAGCTTACGCAGTATTTT.

The CDR3 nucleotides are TGTGCCACCCAGACAGGGAGTAACTATGGCTACACCTTC. Amino acids: CATQTGSNYGYTF. This chain joins TRBV10-3 and TRBJ1-2, with 7 bases identical to TRBD1. V shed 10 bases and J 1 base; nucleotides not matched to a gene: 6. The CDR3 loop spans 13 amino acids. Per germline, CDR1 ENHRY and CDR2 SYGVKD.

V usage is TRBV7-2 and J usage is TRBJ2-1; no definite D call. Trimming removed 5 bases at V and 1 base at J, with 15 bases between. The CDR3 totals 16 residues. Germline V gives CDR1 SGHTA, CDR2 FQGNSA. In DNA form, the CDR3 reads TGTGCCAGCAGCCTAAAGACTCTCTTTTCCTACAATGAGCAGTTCTTC. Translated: CASSLKTLFSYNEQFF.

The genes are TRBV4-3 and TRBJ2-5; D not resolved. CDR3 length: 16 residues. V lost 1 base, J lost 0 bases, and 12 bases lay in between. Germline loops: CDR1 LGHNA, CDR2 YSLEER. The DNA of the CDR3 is TGCGCCAGCAGCCAAGCCCCGGCAGGCAACCAAGAGACCCAGTACTTC. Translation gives CASSQAPAGNQETQYF.

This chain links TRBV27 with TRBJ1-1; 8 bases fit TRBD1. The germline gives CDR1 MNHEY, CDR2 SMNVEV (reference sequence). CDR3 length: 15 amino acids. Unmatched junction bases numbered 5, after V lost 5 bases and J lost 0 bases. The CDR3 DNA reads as TGTGCCAGCAGTCCGAGGACAGGGCTGAACACTGAAGCTTTCTTT. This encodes CASSPRTGLNTEAFF.

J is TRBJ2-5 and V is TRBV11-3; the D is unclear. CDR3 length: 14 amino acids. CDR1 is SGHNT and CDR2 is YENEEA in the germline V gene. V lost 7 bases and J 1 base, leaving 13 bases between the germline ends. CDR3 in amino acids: CASTLQYLQETQYF. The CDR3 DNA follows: TGTGCCAGCACCCTCCAGTACCTCCAAGAGACCCAGTACTTC. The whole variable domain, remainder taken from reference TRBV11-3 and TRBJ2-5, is EAGVVQSPRYKIIEKKQPVAFWCNPISGHNTLYWYLQNLGQGPELLIRYENEEAVDDSQLPKDRFSAERLKGVDSTLKIQPAELGDSAVYLCASTLQYLQETQYFGPGTRLLVL.

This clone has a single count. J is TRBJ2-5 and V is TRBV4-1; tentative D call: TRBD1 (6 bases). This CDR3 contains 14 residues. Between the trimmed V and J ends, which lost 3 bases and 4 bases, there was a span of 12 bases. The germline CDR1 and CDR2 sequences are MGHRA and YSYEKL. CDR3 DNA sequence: TGCGCCAGCAGCCATCTAGGACAGAGAGAGACCCAGTACTTC. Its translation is CASSHLGQRETQYF.

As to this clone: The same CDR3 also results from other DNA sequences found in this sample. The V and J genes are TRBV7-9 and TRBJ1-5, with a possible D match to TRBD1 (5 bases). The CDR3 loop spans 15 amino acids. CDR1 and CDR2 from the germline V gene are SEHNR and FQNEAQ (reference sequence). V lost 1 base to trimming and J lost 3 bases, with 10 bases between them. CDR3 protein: CASSLGPGFNQPQHF. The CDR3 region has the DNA TGTGCCAGCAGCTTAGGCCCAGGGTTCAATCAGCCCCAGCATTTT.

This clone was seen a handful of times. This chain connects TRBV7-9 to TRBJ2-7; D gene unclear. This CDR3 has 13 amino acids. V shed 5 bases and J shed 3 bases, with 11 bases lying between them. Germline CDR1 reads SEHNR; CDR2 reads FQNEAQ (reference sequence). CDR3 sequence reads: CASSPSTIYEQYF. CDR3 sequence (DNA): TGTGCCAGCAGCCCGAGCACCATCTACGAGCAGTACTTC.

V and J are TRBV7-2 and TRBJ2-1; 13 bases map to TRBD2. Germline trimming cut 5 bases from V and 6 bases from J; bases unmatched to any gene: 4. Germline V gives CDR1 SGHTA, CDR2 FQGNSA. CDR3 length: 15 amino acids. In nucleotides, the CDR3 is TGTGCCAGCAGCCAAACTAGCGGGAGGGTCAATGAGCAGTTCTTC. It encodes CASSQTSGRVNEQFF.

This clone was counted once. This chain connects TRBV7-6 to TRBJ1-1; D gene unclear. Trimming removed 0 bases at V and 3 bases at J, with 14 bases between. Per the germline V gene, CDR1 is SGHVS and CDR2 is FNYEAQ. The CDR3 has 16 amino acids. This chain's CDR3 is CASSLAGSPGDTEAFF. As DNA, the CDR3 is TGTGCCAGCAGCTTAGCCGGGAGCCCAGGCGACACTGAAGCTTTCTTT.

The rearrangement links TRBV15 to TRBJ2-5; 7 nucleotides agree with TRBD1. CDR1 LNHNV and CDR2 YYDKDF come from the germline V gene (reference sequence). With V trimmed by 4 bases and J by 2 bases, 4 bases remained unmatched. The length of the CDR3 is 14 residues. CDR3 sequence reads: CATSIGDRQETQYF. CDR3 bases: TGTGCCACCAGCATCGGGGACAGACAAGAGACCCAGTACTTC.